The source of this TCR beta chain is a study of human T cells and chemical hapten exposure. TCRdb called the RACE reads again in MiXCR, with one record for every CDR3 protein. The repertoire has some 340,000 distinct CDR3 sequences, around 7% of them found once; the top ten carry about 8%. V lost 4 bases to trimming and J lost 6 bases, with 16 bases between them. The germline CDR1 and CDR2 sequences are SGDLS and YYNGEE. CDR3 size: 14 residues. Indicated time point: patch test 1, 2 weeks after DPC sensitization. The treatment denotes: therapeutic diphenylcyclopropenone sensitization with weekly scalp DPC.

This material consisted of whole blood, taken in connection with sensitization to the hapten diphenylcyclopropenone (DPC). The chain uses TRBV9 and TRBJ1-1, with a possible D match to TRBD1 (6 bases). The clonotype originates from a woman younger than 30 with alopecia areata. Some clones in this sample may be carry-over from other donors' samples. CDR3 in amino acids: CASSPIQGLSEAFF. The CDR3 nucleotides are TGTGCCAGCAGCCCCATACAGGGCCTCTCTGAAGCTTTCTTT.